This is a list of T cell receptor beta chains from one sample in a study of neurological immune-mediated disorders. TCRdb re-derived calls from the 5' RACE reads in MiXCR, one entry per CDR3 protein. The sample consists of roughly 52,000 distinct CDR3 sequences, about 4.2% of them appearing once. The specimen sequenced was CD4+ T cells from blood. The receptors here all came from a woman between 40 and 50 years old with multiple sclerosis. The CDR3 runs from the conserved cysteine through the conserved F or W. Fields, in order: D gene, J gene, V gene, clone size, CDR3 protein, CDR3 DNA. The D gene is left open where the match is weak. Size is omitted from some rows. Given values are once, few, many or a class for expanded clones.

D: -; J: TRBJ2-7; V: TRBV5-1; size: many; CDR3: CASSLGAQSSYEQYF; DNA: TGCGCCAGCAGCTTGGGAGCCCAATCATCCTACGAGCAGTACTTC
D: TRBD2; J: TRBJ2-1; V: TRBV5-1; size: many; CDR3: CASSLSSGGASEQFF; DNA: TGCGCCAGCAGCTTGTCTAGCGGGGGGGCCTCTGAGCAGTTCTTC
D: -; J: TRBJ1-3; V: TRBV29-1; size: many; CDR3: CSVGEDTIYF; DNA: TGCAGCGTTGGTGAGGACACCATATATTTT
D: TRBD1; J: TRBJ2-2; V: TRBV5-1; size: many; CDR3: CASTPTGGITGELFF; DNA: TGCGCCAGCACCCCGACAGGGGGCATCACCGGGGAGCTGTTTTTT
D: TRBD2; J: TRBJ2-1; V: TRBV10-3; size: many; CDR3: CASQTSGGPAGDEQFF; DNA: TGTGCCAGCCAGACTAGCGGGGGGCCCGCCGGTGATGAGCAGTTCTTC
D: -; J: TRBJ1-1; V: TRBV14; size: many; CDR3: CASSQDMGPAFF; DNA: TGTGCCAGCAGCCAAGATATGGGGCCAGCTTTCTTT
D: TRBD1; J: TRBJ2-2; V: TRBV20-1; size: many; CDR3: CSAPKTGGRANTGELFF; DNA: TGCAGTGCTCCGAAAACAGGGGGCCGAGCGAACACCGGGGAGCTGTTTTTT
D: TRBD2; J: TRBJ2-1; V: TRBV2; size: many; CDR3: CASSRGGGEQFF; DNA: TGTGCCAGCAGTCGGGGGGGCGGTGAGCAGTTCTTC
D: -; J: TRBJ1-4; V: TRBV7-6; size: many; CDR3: CASSPRPSATNEKLFF; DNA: TGTGCCAGCAGTCCCAGACCCAGCGCAACTAATGAAAAACTGTTTTTT
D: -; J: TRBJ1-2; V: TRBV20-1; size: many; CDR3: CSALRGNYGYTF; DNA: TGCAGTGCTCTTAGGGGAAACTATGGCTACACCTTC
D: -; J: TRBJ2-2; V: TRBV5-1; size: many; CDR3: CASSLGTHAGELFF; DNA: TGCGCCAGCAGCTTGGGAACCCACGCCGGGGAGCTGTTTTTT
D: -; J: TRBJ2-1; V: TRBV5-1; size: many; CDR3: CASSWRQGSYNEQFF; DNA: TGCGCCAGCAGCTGGCGGCAGGGGTCCTACAATGAGCAGTTCTTC
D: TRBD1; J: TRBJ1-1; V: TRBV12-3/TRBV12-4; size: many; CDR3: CASRLGNQGASAFF; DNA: TGTGCCAGCAGGTTGGGGAACCAGGGGGCAAGCGCTTTCTTT
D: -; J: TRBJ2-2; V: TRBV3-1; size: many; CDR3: CASSQELANTGELFF; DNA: TGTGCCAGCAGCCAAGAACTAGCTAACACCGGGGAGCTGTTTTTT
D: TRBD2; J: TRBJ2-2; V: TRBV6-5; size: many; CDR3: CATGEGGDLTGELFF; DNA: TGTGCCACTGGGGAGGGAGGGGACCTCACCGGGGAGCTGTTTTTT
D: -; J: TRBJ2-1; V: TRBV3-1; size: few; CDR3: CASSQDGRGLYNEQFF; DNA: TGTGCCAGCAGCCAAGATGGACGGGGGTTGTACAATGAGCAGTTCTTC
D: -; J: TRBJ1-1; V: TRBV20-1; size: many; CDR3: CSAREGQYLEAFF; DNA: TGCAGTGCTAGGGAAGGACAGTACCTGGAAGCTTTCTTT
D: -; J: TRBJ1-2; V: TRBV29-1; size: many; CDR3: CSVEGQRGGYTF; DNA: TGCAGCGTTGAGGGCCAGCGGGGTGGCTACACCTTC
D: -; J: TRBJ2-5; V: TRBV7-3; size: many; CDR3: CASSTGPQETQYF; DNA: TGTGCCAGCAGCACTGGCCCCCAAGAGACCCAGTACTTC
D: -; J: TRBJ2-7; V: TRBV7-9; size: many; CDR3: CASSLAGTRADPYEQYF; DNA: TGTGCCAGCAGCTTAGCCGGGACAAGGGCCGACCCCTACGAGCAGTACTTC
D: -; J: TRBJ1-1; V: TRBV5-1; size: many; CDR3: CASSFTSTGIVNTEAFF; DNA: TGCGCCAGCAGCTTCACTTCTACAGGGATCGTGAACACTGAAGCTTTCTTT
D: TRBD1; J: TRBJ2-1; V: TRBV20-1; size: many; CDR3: CSARDPRDRGNNEQFF; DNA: TGCAGTGCTAGAGATCCCAGGGACAGGGGGAACAATGAGCAGTTCTTC
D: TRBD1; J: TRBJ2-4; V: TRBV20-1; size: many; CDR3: CSARQPGGIQYF; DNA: TGCAGTGCTAGACAGCCAGGGGGCATTCAGTACTTC
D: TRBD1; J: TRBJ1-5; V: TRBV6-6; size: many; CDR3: CASSGQGRNQPQHF; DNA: TGTGCCAGCAGCGGACAGGGAAGGAATCAGCCCCAGCATTTT
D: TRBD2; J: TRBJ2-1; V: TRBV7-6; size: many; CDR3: CASSYGGGALEQFF; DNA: TGTGCCAGCAGCTACGGGGGGGGGGCCTTAGAGCAGTTCTTC
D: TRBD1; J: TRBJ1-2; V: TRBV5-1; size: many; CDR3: CASSRTGVGGYTF; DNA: TGCGCCAGCAGCCGGACAGGGGTCGGGGGCTACACCTTC
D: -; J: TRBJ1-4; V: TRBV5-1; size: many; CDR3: CASSFAAANEKLFF; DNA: TGCGCCAGCAGCTTTGCGGCAGCCAACGAAAAACTGTTTTTT
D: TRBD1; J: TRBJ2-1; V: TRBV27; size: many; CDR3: CASSLRGTGPNEQFF; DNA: TGTGCCAGCAGTTTACGTGGGACAGGGCCCAATGAGCAGTTCTTC
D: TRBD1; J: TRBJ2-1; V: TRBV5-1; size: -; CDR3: CASSLLDRPFSYNEQFF; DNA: TGCGCCAGCAGCTTGCTGGACAGGCCTTTCTCCTACAATGAGCAGTTCTTC
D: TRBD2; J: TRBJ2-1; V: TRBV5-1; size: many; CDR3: CASSLVAGTTNEQFF; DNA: TGCGCCAGCAGCTTGGTGGCAGGGACTACCAATGAGCAGTTCTTC
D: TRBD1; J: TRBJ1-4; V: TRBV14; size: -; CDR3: CASSQGDQGDEKLFF; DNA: TGTGCCAGCAGCCAAGGGGACCAGGGGGATGAAAAACTGTTTTTT
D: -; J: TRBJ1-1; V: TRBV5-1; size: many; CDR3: CASSSQPQGTEAFF; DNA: TGCGCCAGCAGCTCCCAACCGCAGGGGACTGAAGCTTTCTTT
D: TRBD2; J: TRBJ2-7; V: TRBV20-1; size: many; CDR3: CSGLAGGYEQYF; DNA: TGCAGCGGACTAGCGGGGGGCTACGAGCAGTACTTC
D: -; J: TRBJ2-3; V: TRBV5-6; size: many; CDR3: CASSLLGRTDTQYF; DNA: TGTGCCAGCAGCTTGTTAGGGCGGACAGATACGCAGTATTTT
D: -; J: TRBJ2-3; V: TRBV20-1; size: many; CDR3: CSARRTASRTDTQYF; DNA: TGCAGTGCTAGGAGGACAGCCAGTCGCACAGATACGCAGTATTTT
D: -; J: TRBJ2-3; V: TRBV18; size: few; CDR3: CASSRLSDTQYF; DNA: TGTGCCAGCTCCCGACTATCAGATACGCAGTATTTT
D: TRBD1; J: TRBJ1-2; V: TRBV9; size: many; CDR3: CASGTGTNYGYTF; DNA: TGTGCCAGCGGGACAGGGACTAACTATGGCTACACCTTC
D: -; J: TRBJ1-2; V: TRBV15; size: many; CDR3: CATSRDREGSYYGYTF; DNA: TGTGCCACCAGCAGAGATCGGGAGGGGTCCTACTATGGCTACACCTTC
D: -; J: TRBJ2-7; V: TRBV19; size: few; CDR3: CASSRGTSLYEQYF; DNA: TGTGCCAGTAGTAGAGGGACGTCGCTCTACGAGCAGTACTTC
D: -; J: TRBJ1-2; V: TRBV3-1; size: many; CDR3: CASSQVEYGYTF; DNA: TGTGCCAGCAGCCAAGTGGAATATGGCTACACCTTC
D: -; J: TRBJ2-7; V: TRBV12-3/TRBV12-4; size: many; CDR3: CASSHRQGLLPEQYF; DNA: TGTGCCAGCAGTCACCGACAGGGACTTCTTCCCGAGCAGTACTTC
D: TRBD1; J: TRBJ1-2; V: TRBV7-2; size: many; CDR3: CASSLGGTVYGYTF; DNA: TGTGCCAGCAGCTTAGGCGGGACAGTCTATGGCTACACCTTC
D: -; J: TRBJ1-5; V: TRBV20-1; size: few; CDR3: CSAHPSSGPQHF; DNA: TGCAGTGCTCACCCCTCCAGTGGGCCCCAGCATTTT
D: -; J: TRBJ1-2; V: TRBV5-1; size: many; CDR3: CASSLPTRGGGGGYTF; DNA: TGCGCCAGCAGCTTGCCGACCCGAGGGGGAGGAGGCGGCTACACCTTC
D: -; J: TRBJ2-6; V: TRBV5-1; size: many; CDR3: CASSSGVAGANVLTF; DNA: TGCGCCAGCAGTTCAGGGGTAGCAGGGGCCAACGTCCTGACTTTC
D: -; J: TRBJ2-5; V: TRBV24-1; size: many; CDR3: CATDFRGSQETQYF; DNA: TGTGCCACCGACTTCCGTGGCAGCCAAGAGACCCAGTACTTC
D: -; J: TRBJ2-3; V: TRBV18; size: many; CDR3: CASSPVGFTDTQYF; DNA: TGTGCCAGCTCCCCAGTGGGTTTCACAGATACGCAGTATTTT